This is a list of T cell receptor beta chains from one sample in a study of identical twins' blood T cells. TCRdb independently ran MiXCR on the 5' RACE reads; one entry per CDR3 protein. The data contain fewer than 450,000 distinct CDR3 sequences, over 25% of them singletons. The sequencing input was PBMCs. The receptors here all came from a woman between 18 and 49 years old in good health. Each CDR3 is given with its conserved first and last residue. Fields, in order: D gene, clone size, J gene, V gene, CDR3 protein, CDR3 DNA. The D gene is left open where the match is weak. Size values are once, few and many counts, or a class for expanded clones, and some rows have none.

d_call: TRBD2
clone_size: many
j_call: TRBJ2-2
v_call: TRBV25-1
cdr3_aa: CASSTLAELNTGELFF
cdr3_nt: TGTGCCAGCAGTACCCTAGCGGAATTGAACACCGGGGAGCTGTTTTTT

d_call: NA
clone_size: NA
j_call: TRBJ1-3
v_call: TRBV4-3
cdr3_aa: CASSQVWGKGNTIYF
cdr3_nt: TGCGCCAGCAGCCAAGTGTGGGGGAAGGGAAACACCATATATTTT

d_call: NA
clone_size: few
j_call: TRBJ2-5
v_call: TRBV12-3/TRBV12-4
cdr3_aa: CASSPGDRQETQYF
cdr3_nt: TGTGCCAGCAGTCCGGGGGACAGACAAGAGACCCAGTACTTC

d_call: NA
clone_size: NA
j_call: TRBJ2-7
v_call: TRBV5-1
cdr3_aa: CASSLVGAPDGYEQYF
cdr3_nt: TGCGCCAGTAGCCTTGTAGGGGCTCCTGATGGCTACGAGCAGTACTTC

d_call: NA
clone_size: NA
j_call: TRBJ1-2
v_call: TRBV9
cdr3_aa: CASSAPHYGYTF
cdr3_nt: TGTGCCAGCAGCGCCCCCCACTATGGCTACACCTTC

d_call: NA
clone_size: few
j_call: TRBJ2-3
v_call: TRBV7-2
cdr3_aa: CASSSRTHTDTQYF
cdr3_nt: TGTGCCAGCAGCTCTAGGACTCACACAGATACGCAGTATTTT

d_call: NA
clone_size: many
j_call: TRBJ1-1
v_call: TRBV19
cdr3_aa: CASSSYTVKGTEAFF
cdr3_nt: TGTGCCAGTAGTTCATACACGGTTAAAGGCACTGAAGCTTTCTTT

d_call: TRBD1
clone_size: NA
j_call: TRBJ1-1
v_call: TRBV29-1
cdr3_aa: CSVVGTVGYNTEAFF
cdr3_nt: TGCAGCGTGGTAGGGACAGTGGGCTACAACACTGAAGCTTTCTTT

d_call: NA
clone_size: NA
j_call: TRBJ2-1
v_call: TRBV3-1
cdr3_aa: CASGQHEASYNEQFF
cdr3_nt: TGTGCCAGCGGCCAACATGAAGCCTCCTACAATGAGCAGTTCTTC

d_call: NA
clone_size: NA
j_call: TRBJ1-2
v_call: TRBV5-4
cdr3_aa: CASSLGQNILGYTF
cdr3_nt: TGTGCCAGCAGCTTGGGACAGAACATTCTGGGCTACACCTTC

d_call: NA
clone_size: NA
j_call: TRBJ1-5
v_call: TRBV29-1
cdr3_aa: CSVSLVGDGGLAQHF
cdr3_nt: TGCAGCGTTTCCCTGGTAGGGGACGGAGGTTTGGCCCAGCATTTT

d_call: NA
clone_size: few
j_call: TRBJ2-3
v_call: TRBV10-3
cdr3_aa: CATGLKSADTQYF
cdr3_nt: TGTGCCACCGGACTTAAATCGGCAGATACGCAGTATTTT

d_call: NA
clone_size: NA
j_call: TRBJ1-1
v_call: TRBV11-1
cdr3_aa: CASSPGKFTEAFF
cdr3_nt: TGTGCCAGCAGCCCCGGTAAATTTACTGAAGCTTTCTTT

d_call: TRBD1
clone_size: NA
j_call: TRBJ1-4
v_call: TRBV18
cdr3_aa: CASLDRGRGEELFF
cdr3_nt: TGTGCCAGCTTGGACAGGGGGCGCGGCGAAGAACTGTTTTTT

d_call: NA
clone_size: NA
j_call: TRBJ2-1
v_call: TRBV7-6
cdr3_aa: CASSLGRNWNNEQFF
cdr3_nt: TGTGCCAGCAGCTTGGGCCGTAACTGGAACAATGAGCAGTTCTTC

d_call: TRBD2
clone_size: few
j_call: TRBJ2-1
v_call: TRBV20-1
cdr3_aa: CSAKVAGGSDEQFF
cdr3_nt: TGCAGTGCTAAGGTAGCGGGAGGAAGCGATGAGCAGTTCTTC